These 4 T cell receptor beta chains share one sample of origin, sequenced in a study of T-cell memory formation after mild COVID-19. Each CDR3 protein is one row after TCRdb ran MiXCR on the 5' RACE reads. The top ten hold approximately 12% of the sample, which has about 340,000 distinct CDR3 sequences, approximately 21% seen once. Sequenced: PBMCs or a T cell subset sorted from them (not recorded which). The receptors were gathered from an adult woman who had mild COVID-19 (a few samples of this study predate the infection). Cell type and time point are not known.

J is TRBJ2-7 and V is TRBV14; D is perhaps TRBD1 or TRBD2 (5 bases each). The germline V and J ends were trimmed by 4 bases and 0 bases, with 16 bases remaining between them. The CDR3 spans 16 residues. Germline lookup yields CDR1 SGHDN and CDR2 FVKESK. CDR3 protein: CASSLRDGDPSYEQYF. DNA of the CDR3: TGTGCCAGCAGCCTCCGGGACGGCGACCCCTCCTACGAGCAGTACTTC. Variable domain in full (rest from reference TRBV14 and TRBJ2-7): EAGVTQFPSHSVIEKGQTVTLRCDPISGHDNLYWYRRVMGKEIKFLLHFVKESKQDESGMPNNRFLAERTGGTYSTLKVQPAELEDSGVYFCASSLRDGDPSYEQYFGPGTRLTVT.

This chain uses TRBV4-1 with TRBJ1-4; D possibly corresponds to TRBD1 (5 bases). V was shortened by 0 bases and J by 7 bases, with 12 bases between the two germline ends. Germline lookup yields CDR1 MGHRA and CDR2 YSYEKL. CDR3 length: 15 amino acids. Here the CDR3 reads CASSQDWGVSEKLFF. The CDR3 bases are TGCGCCAGCAGCCAAGATTGGGGGGTCTCTGAAAAACTGTTTTTT.

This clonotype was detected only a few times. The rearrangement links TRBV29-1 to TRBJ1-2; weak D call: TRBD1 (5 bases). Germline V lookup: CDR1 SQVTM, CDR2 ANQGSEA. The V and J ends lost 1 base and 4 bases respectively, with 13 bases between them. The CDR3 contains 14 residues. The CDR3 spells CSVEGEGAGYGYTF. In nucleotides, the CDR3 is TGCAGCGTTGAAGGAGAAGGGGCGGGCTATGGCTACACCTTC.

The CDR3 loop reads CASSPLNYGYTF. The CDR3 DNA reads as TGTGCCAGCTCACCGCTAAACTATGGCTACACCTTC. The V gene is TRBV18, the J gene TRBJ1-2; D is unclear. Germline CDR1 reads KGHSH; CDR2 reads LQKENI. The CDR3 extends over 12 amino acids. V dropped 3 bases and J dropped 2 bases, with 4 bases sitting between them.